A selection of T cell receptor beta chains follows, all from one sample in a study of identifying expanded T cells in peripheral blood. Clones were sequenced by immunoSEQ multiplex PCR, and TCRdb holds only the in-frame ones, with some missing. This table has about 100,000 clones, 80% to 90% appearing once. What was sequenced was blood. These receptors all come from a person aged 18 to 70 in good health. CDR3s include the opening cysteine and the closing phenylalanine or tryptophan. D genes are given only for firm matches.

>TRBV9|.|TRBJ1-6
CASSVSEGALPYNSPLHF
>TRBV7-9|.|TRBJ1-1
CASSLLPARNTEAFF
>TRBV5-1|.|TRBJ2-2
CASSLSPGGIGELFF
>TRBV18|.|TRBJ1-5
CASSPLVGAGQPQHF
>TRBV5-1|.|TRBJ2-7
CASSLLQGSYEQYF
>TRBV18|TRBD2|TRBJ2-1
CASSPPRLAGVGNEQFF
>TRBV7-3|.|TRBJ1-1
CASSEEGRFLSEAFF
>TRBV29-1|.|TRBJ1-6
CSVVRVWSSPLHF
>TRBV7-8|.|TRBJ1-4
CASSLATGTNEKLFF
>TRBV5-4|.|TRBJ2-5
CASSTGAGARSQETQYF
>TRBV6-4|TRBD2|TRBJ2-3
CASSGTSGGTDTQYF
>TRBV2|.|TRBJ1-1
CATSVRGGTEAFF
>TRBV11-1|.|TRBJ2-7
CASSGGGQPYEQYF
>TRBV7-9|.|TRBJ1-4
CAPGEGEKLFF
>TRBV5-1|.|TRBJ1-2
CASSLEGNGYTF
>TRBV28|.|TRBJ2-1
CASGAAGLGENEQFF
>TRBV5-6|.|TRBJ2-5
CASSLVGRGARRETQYF
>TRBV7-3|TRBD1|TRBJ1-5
CASSYGPGGQGPYQPQHF
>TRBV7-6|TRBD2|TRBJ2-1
CASSSGQREGRSEQFF
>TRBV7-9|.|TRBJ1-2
CASSPAPGLTNYGYTF
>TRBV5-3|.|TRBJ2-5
CARSVQGGQYF
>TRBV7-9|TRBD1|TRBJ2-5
CASSLVGTVQETQYF
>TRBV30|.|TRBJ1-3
CAWGSGNTIYF
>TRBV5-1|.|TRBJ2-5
CASSLKETQYF
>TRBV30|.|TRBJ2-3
CAWSPLHHTQYF
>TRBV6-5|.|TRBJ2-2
CASSPGSLGTGELFF
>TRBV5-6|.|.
CASSFQPHGARYEQYF
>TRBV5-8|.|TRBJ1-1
CASSSYLNTEAFF
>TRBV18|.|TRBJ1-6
CASSTRETSTGSPLHF
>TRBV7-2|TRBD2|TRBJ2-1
CASSSPGLAGVNEQFF
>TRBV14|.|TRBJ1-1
CASSPPGTPRGAFF
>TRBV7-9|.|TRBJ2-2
CASSLYDTGELFF
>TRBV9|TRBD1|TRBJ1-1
CASSVETGGNTEAFF
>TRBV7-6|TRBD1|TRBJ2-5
CASRTGQGLKTQYF
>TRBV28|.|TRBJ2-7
CASTSRDTATYEQYF
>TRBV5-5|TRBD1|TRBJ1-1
CASSPTTGGFTEAFF
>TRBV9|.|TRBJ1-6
CASSPTGNSYNSPLHF